This T cell receptor beta chain was sequenced in a study of OX40 agonist ivuxolimab in advanced cancers. Notes on this clone: In the same sample, other DNA sequences code for this CDR3.

Looked up from germline, CDR1 is SGHAT and CDR2 is FQDESV (reference sequence). This CDR3 has 13 amino acids. The V end lost 5 bases, the J end lost 4 bases, and 12 bases lay between the germline ends. Measured with immunoSEQ multiplex PCR; TCRdb has only the in-frame clones, and not every one. This sample yields fewer than 4,000 clones, of which approximately 84% are seen a single time; under 30% belongs to the top ten. This rearrangement joins TRBV11-1 to TRBJ2-7, with no clear D. Source: CD4+ or CD8+ T cells sorted from blood, taken in a trial of the OX40 agonist ivuxolimab. The sequence was obtained from an adult with an advanced solid tumor such as melanoma, head and neck, liver or kidney cancer. CDR3 sequence (DNA): TGTGCCAGCAGCCTAGAGCCCGGGTACGAGCAGTACTTC. This translates into CASSLEPGYEQYF.